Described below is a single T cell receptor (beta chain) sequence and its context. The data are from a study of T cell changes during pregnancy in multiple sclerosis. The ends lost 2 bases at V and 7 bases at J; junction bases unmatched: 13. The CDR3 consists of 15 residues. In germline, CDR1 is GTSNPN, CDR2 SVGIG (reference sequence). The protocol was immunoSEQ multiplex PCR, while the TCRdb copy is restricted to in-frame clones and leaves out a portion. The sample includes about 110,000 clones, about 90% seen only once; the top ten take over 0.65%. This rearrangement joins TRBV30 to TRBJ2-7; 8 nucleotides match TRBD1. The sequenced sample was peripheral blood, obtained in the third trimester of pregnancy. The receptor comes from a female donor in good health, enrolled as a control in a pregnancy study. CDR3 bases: TGTGCCTGGAGTCCTTACCAGACAGGGGCCCAAGAGCAGTACTTC. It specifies CAWSPYQTGAQEQYF.